A selection of T cell receptor beta chains follows, all from one sample in a study of control samples from healthy donors and cancer patients. Measured with immunoSEQ multiplex PCR; TCRdb has only the in-frame clones, and not every one. In the table there are approximately 63,000 clones, roughly 85% of which are singletons. What was sequenced was blood. The receptors originated from a man aged 35 to 55 in good health. The CDR3 runs from the conserved cysteine through the conserved F or W. A D gene is named only where the DNA matches it firmly. The listing skips clone size in some rows; elsewhere it reads once, few, many or a size class.

D gene	V gene	clone size	J gene	CDR3 protein	CDR3 DNA
-	TRBV19	-	TRBJ1-5	CASSIGRVNQPQHF	TGTGCCAGTAGTATTGGGAGGGTCAATCAGCCCCAGCATTTT
TRBD2	TRBV19	-	TRBJ2-3	CASSISGLAVTSTDTQYF	TGTGCCAGTAGTATATCGGGACTAGCAGTTACTAGCACAGATACGCAGTATTTT
TRBD1	TRBV10-3	-	TRBJ1-5	CAISEMAGGNQPQHF	TGTGCCATCAGTGAGATGGCAGGGGGGAATCAGCCCCAGCATTTT
TRBD2	TRBV7-2	-	TRBJ2-1	CASSLGERGGAQFF	TGTGCCAGCAGCTTAGGGGAGCGGGGGGGCGCGCAGTTCTTC
-	TRBV21-1	-	TRBJ1-1	CASIEGHTEAFF	TGTGCCAGCATAGAAGGACACACTGAAGCTTTCTTT
TRBD1	TRBV2	-	TRBJ2-1	CASREDRVYNEQFF	TGTGCCAGCAGGGAGGACAGGGTCTACAATGAGCAGTTCTTC
-	TRBV27	-	TRBJ1-1	CASSLGPGMNTEAFF	TGTGCCAGCAGTTTAGGTCCGGGGATGAACACTGAAGCTTTCTTT
TRBD2	TRBV6-5	-	TRBJ2-1	CASSYSGGRSYNEQFF	TGTGCCAGCAGTTACTCAGGCGGGAGGTCCTACAATGAGCAGTTCTTC
-	TRBV12-3/TRBV12-4	-	TRBJ1-1	CASSRQVYTEAFF	TGTGCCAGCAGCCGACAGGTTTACACTGAAGCTTTCTTT
TRBD1	TRBV11-2	-	TRBJ1-1	CASRPIRGTTLANTEAFF	TGTGCCAGCAGGCCGATCAGGGGGACTACGTTGGCGAACACTGAAGCTTTCTTT
TRBD1	TRBV6-6	-	TRBJ1-5	CASSRGQEPQHF	TGTGCCAGCAGCCGGGGACAGGAGCCCCAGCATTTT
-	TRBV30	-	TRBJ2-7	CAWSKDRSYEQYF	TGTGCCTGGAGCAAGGACAGATCCTACGAGCAGTACTTC
-	TRBV19	few	TRBJ2-7	CASKQSSSYEQYF	TGTGCCAGTAAGCAGTCCTCCTCCTACGAGCAGTACTTC
-	TRBV19	-	TRBJ2-3	CASTPPGRGDTQYF	TGTGCCAGTACCCCGCCTGGCAGGGGTGATACGCAGTATTTT
TRBD1	TRBV7-2	few	TRBJ2-5	CASSLGGGVETQYF	TGTGCCAGCAGCTTAGGAGGGGGCGTAGAGACCCAGTACTTC
-	TRBV29-1	-	TRBJ2-6	CSVEATGANVLTF	TGCAGCGTTGAAGCCACCGGGGCCAACGTCCTGACTTTC
-	TRBV7-2	-	TRBJ1-3	CASSLDQGVAIYF	TGTGCCAGCAGCTTAGATCAGGGAGTGGCCATATATTTT
TRBD2	TRBV4-1	-	TRBJ2-6	CASSPRGLAGANVLTF	TGCGCCAGCAGCCCCAGAGGACTAGCTGGGGCCAACGTCCTGACTTTC
-	TRBV6-5	-	TRBJ1-5	CAGQSETISNQPQHF	TGTGCCGGGCAGAGTGAAACGATTAGCAATCAGCCCCAGCATTTT
-	TRBV9	-	TRBJ2-3	CASSVRQLGGTDTQYF	TGTGCCAGCAGCGTGAGACAGCTAGGGGGCACAGATACGCAGTATTTT
-	TRBV11-2	-	TRBJ2-2	CASSYYPGELFF	TGTGCCAGCAGCTACTACCCCGGGGAGCTGTTTTTT
-	TRBV5-1	-	TRBJ2-7	CASTSLVGDEQYF	TGCGCCAGCACGTCGTTGGTCGGCGACGAGCAGTACTTC
-	TRBV19	few	TRBJ1-5	CASSMGRDQPQHF	TGTGCCAGTAGTATGGGGCGGGATCAGCCCCAGCATTTT
-	TRBV11-2	-	TRBJ1-2	CASSLARGAVGYTF	TGTGCCAGCAGCTTAGCGAGGGGCGCAGTCGGCTACACCTTC
-	TRBV7-3	-	TRBJ2-7	CASSLSRAPGAEQYF	TGTGCCAGCAGCTTAAGCCGGGCCCCAGGAGCGGAGCAGTACTTC
TRBD2	TRBV28	-	TRBJ2-1	CASSSFGGGLAGFYNEQFF	TGTGCCAGCAGTTCCTTTGGAGGGGGACTAGCGGGCTTCTACAATGAGCAGTTCTTC
-	TRBV7-2	-	TRBJ2-7	CASSLAGAYYEQYF	TGTGCCAGCAGCTTAGCGGGGGCTTACTACGAGCAGTACTTC
-	TRBV7-2	-	TRBJ1-2	CASSLTPGRGGYTF	TGTGCCAGCAGCTTAACTCCGGGGCGGGGAGGCTACACCTTC
-	TRBV9	-	TRBJ2-5	CASSVALVETQYF	TGTGCCAGCAGCGTAGCGTTAGTCGAGACCCAGTACTTC
-	TRBV6-5	-	TRBJ1-5	CASNPTGSNQPQHF	TGTGCCAGCAACCCCACAGGGAGCAATCAGCCCCAGCATTTT
TRBD2	TRBV11-2	-	TRBJ2-7	CASSDGAGGGTYEQYF	TGTGCCAGCAGCGATGGGGCAGGCGGGGGTACCTACGAGCAGTACTTC
TRBD1	TRBV4-2	-	TRBJ1-5	CASSQETGTGVKAQHF	TGTGCCAGCAGCCAAGAAACCGGGACAGGGGTTAAGGCCCAGCATTTT
TRBD1	TRBV7-2	-	TRBJ1-1	CASSLSGGGEAFF	TGTGCCAGCAGCCTATCAGGGGGGGGTGAAGCTTTCTTT
-	TRBV12-3/TRBV12-4	-	TRBJ1-2	CASRGEQNYGYTF	TGTGCCAGCAGGGGGGAGCAGAACTATGGCTACACCTTC
-	TRBV6-5	-	TRBJ1-1	CASSYEGGGPNTEAFF	TGTGCCAGCAGTTACGAGGGAGGGGGGCCGAACACTGAAGCTTTCTTT
-	TRBV14	-	TRBJ2-1	CASSREGPGEPYNEQFF	TGTGCCAGCAGTCGCGAGGGACCAGGCGAGCCCTACAATGAGCAGTTCTTC
-	TRBV12-3/TRBV12-4	-	TRBJ1-1	CASSLRRGAEAFF	TGTGCCAGCAGTTTGAGACGGGGTGCTGAAGCTTTCTTT
TRBD2	TRBV6-4	-	TRBJ2-3	CASRTSGGIEDTQYF	TGTGCCAGCAGAACTAGCGGGGGTATAGAAGATACGCAGTATTTT
TRBD2	TRBV6-6	-	TRBJ2-3	CASRLAGGPTDTQYF	TGTGCCAGTCGACTAGCGGGAGGGCCAACAGATACGCAGTATTTT
-	TRBV4-3	-	TRBJ1-3	CASSQETTSGNTIYF	TGCGCCAGCAGCCAAGAGACGACGTCTGGAAACACCATATATTTT
-	TRBV10-3	-	TRBJ1-6	CAISENGRNNSPLHF	TGTGCCATCAGTGAGAATGGCCGTAATAATTCACCCCTCCACTTT
-	TRBV19	-	TRBJ2-5	CASSMRQETQYF	TGTGCCAGTAGTATGAGGCAAGAGACCCAGTACTTC
TRBD1	TRBV13	-	TRBJ1-1	CASSKDRGNTEAFF	TGTGCCAGCAGCAAGGACAGGGGGAACACTGAAGCTTTCTTT
-	TRBV5-1	-	TRBJ1-2	CASSLGPGRHYGYTF	TGCGCCAGCAGCTTGGGGCCGGGACGGCACTATGGCTACACCTTC
TRBD2	TRBV10-3	-	TRBJ2-7	CAISGPQGSGSTYYEQYF	TGTGCCATCAGTGGGCCACAAGGGAGCGGGAGTACCTACTACGAGCAGTACTTC
-	TRBV30	-	TRBJ1-2	CAWSKGNYGYTF	TGTGCCTGGAGTAAGGGTAACTATGGCTACACCTTC
-	TRBV7-3	once	TRBJ1-1	CASSPQGNTEAFF	TGTGCCAGCAGCCCCCAAGGGAACACTGAAGCTTTCTTT
-	TRBV19	few	TRBJ1-1	CASSTDSVTEAFF	TGTGCCAGTAGTACCGACAGCGTCACTGAAGCTTTCTTT